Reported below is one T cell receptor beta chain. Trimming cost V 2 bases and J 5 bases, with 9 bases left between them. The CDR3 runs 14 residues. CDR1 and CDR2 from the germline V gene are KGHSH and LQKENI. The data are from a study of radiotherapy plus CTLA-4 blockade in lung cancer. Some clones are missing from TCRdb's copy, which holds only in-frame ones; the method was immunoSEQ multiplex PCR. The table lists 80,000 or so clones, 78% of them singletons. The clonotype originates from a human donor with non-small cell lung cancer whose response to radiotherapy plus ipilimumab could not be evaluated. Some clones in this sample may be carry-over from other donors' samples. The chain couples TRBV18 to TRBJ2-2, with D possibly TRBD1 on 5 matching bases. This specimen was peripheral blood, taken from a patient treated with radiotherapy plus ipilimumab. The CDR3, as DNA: TGTGCCAGCTCACCAAGGCAGGGAACCGGGGAGCTGTTTTTT. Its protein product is CASSPRQGTGELFF.